This T cell receptor (beta chain) was obtained from a study of CD8+CD57+ T cells in acquired aplastic anemia. As for the study in general: Across the sorted CD4+ and CD8+ cells, DNA amounts averaged approximately 3 ug. General observations from the study: Some 30 was the count of CD8+ CDR3 sequences that patients shared with controls.

With regard to this clonotype: The antigen is not known. At one end the junction does not follow the germline gene, possibly because of a read error.

The use of genomic DNA as template underpinned the TCR beta VDJ and CDR3 profiling. MiXCR, applied by TCRdb to the reads, yields one record per CDR3 protein. The profile covers around 250,000 distinct CDR3 sequences, with approximately 79% appearing a single time and about two fifths taken by the ten largest. CDR3 size: 13 residues. Germline V gene lookup returns CDR1 SGHVS and CDR2 FQNEAQ. In patients chosen for sequencing, flow cytometry had shown CD8+CD57+ cell expansion. In all patients, the disease was severe acquired aplastic anemia. Sequencing was performed on sorted CD4+, CD8+, or CD8+CD57+ T cells (not recorded which) from PBMCs. The chain recombines TRBV7-8 with TRBJ2-7, with D maybe TRBD2 (5 bases). The source is a human donor with aplastic anemia. CDR3 region: CASSPLGGHETYF. The CDR3 nucleotides read TGCGCCAGCAGCCCCCTTGGAGGCCACGAGACGTACTTC.